The 19 T cell receptor beta chains presented below share a single source sample, sequenced in a study of cytomegalovirus exposure and HLA in healthy donors. Primers for the PCR totalled 60 Vbeta and 13 Jbeta. TCRdb's table, derived via immunoSEQ multiplex PCR, lists solely in-frame clones and lacks some. This table has roughly 150,000 clones, approximately 77% appearing once. What was sequenced was PBMCs. Receptor source: a female donor in good health and CMV-seronegative.

The sample holds a few counts of this clone. V gene TRBV19 combines with J gene TRBJ1-5, with 7 bases matching TRBD1. J lost 3 bases, V lost 5 bases, and 4 bases had no gene match. The CDR3 has 14 amino acids. The germline gives CDR1 LNHDA, CDR2 SQIVND (reference sequence). CDR3 amino acids: CASSVTGTNQPQHF. In DNA form, the CDR3 reads TGTGCCAGTAGTGTGACAGGGACCAATCAGCCCCAGCATTTT.

This chain uses TRBV10-3 with TRBJ2-1; 7 nucleotides align to TRBD1. The junction had 8 bases not matched to a gene; V was cut back by 11 bases and J by 4 bases. CDR3 length: 13 amino acids. Germline CDR1 ENHRY, CDR2 SYGVKD. CDR3 DNA sequence: TGTGCCTCCAGCGACAGGGTATACAATGAGCAGTTCTTC. This gives the protein CASSDRVYNEQFF.

This chain uses TRBV4-2 with TRBJ2-5; maybe TRBD2 (6 bases). The CDR3 totals 15 residues. Deletions cut 0 bases from V and 11 bases from J, with 19 bases between. Germline V gene data show CDR1 as LGHNA and CDR2 as YNFKEQ. The CDR3 DNA is TGTGCCAGCAGCCAAGACCTTGAGGGGTGGAGGGAGCAGTACTTC. Its protein is CASSQDLEGWREQYF.

This clone was counted a single time. The chain links TRBV19 to TRBJ2-1; maybe TRBD2 (5 bases). Between the trimmed V and J ends, which lost 6 bases and 4 bases, there was a span of 13 bases. The CDR3 sequence is 14 residues long. The germline gives CDR1 LNHDA, CDR2 SQIVND (reference sequence). The CDR3 DNA reads as TGTGCCAGTAGCGTTCGGACTTATTACAATGAGCAGTTCTTC. Its translation: CASSVRTYYNEQFF.

This sequence joins TRBV28 and TRBJ2-2; TRBD2 matches 16 bases. Germline V gene data show CDR1 as MDHEN and CDR2 as SYDVKM. Unmatched junction bases numbered 6, after V lost 5 bases and J lost 6 bases. The CDR3 loop spans 17 amino acids. The CDR3 spells CASSPPGTSGRAGELFF. CDR3 nucleotides: TGTGCCAGCAGTCCGCCCGGGACTAGCGGGAGGGCCGGGGAGCTGTTTTTT.

Here the CDR3 reads CASSLRRANYGYTF. The CDR3 coding sequence is TGTGCCAGCAGCTTGAGGAGGGCTAACTATGGCTACACCTTC. This sequence joins TRBV5-5 and TRBJ1-2; D is ambiguous. Deletions cut 1 base from V and 0 bases from J, with 7 bases between. The CDR3 is made up of 14 amino acids. Germline V gene data show CDR1 as SGHKS and CDR2 as YYEKEE (reference sequence). The full variable domain, in which reference TRBV5-5 and TRBJ1-2 provide the parts outside the CDR3, is DAGVTQSPTHLIKTRGQQVTLRCSPISGHKSVSWYQQVLGQGPQFIFQYYEKEERGRGNFPDRFSARQFPNYSSELNVNALLLGDSALYLCASSLRRANYGYTFGSGTRLTVV.

The chain links TRBV30 to TRBJ1-2, with 9 bases identical to TRBD1. The V and J ends lost 3 bases and 4 bases, in that order; junction bases with no gene match: 6. There are 14 residues in the CDR3. Germline V lookup: CDR1 GTSNPN, CDR2 SVGIG (reference sequence). This CDR3 is CAWSRDRVIYGYTF. CDR3 DNA sequence: TGTGCCTGGAGCCGGGACAGGGTAATCTATGGCTACACCTTC.

V and J are TRBV5-1 and TRBJ2-6; 10 bases fit TRBD1. The CDR3 loop spans 18 amino acids. The V segment lost 0 bases and the J segment 3 bases; nucleotides outside the gene matches: 6. In germline, CDR1 is SGHRS, CDR2 YFSETQ. This CDR3 is CASSLAGTGASGANVLTF. In DNA, the CDR3 is TGCGCCAGCAGCTTGGCCGGGACAGGGGCCAGTGGGGCCAACGTCCTGACTTTC.

The chain is built from TRBV9 and TRBJ2-7; maybe TRBD1 (6 bases). Per the germline V gene, CDR1 is SGDLS and CDR2 is YYNGEE. The CDR3 runs to 15 residues. The ends were cut back, 3 bases at V and 2 bases at J, with 15 bases in the middle. The chain's CDR3 is CASSADPRDTYEQYF. The CDR3 region has the DNA TGTGCCAGCAGCGCAGACCCCCGGGACACCTACGAGCAGTACTTC.

The sample holds a few counts of this clone. The chain's CDR3 is CASSYGSGKGETQYF. CDR3 bases: TGTGCCAGCAGTTACGGTAGCGGGAAGGGCGAGACCCAGTACTTC. The genes are TRBV6-5 and TRBJ2-5; 8 nucleotides line up with TRBD2. The V and J ends lost 2 bases and 5 bases, in that order; junction bases with no gene match: 7. From germline, CDR1 is MNHEY and CDR2 SVGAGI. This CDR3 contains 15 residues.

The chain has TRBV9 and TRBJ2-1, with 11 nucleotides matching TRBD1. Germline CDR1 and CDR2: SGDLS and YYNGEE. This CDR3 spans 17 amino acids. The junction had 10 bases not matched to a gene; V was cut back by 0 bases and J by 8 bases. The CDR3 nucleotides are TGTGCCAGCAGCGTAGACGTGGACAGGGGGCTTGGCGATGAGCAGTTCTTC. Encoded protein: CASSVDVDRGLGDEQFF.

The chain employs TRBV5-1 and TRBJ2-7; 7 nucleotides agree with TRBD2. J was trimmed by 3 bases and V by 4 bases; bases with no gene match: 7. The CDR3 contains 14 residues. From germline, CDR1 is SGHRS and CDR2 YFSETQ. CDR3 sequence: CASSTGRGGYEQYF. The CDR3 bases are TGCGCCAGCAGCACGGGGAGGGGCGGCTACGAGCAGTACTTC.

This clone turned up a few times. This chain uses TRBV9 with TRBJ1-1; D unclear. With 3 bases removed from V and 1 base from J, the gap between germline ends came to 13 bases. CDR3 length: 15 amino acids. Per the germline V gene, CDR1 is SGDLS and CDR2 is YYNGEE. CDR3 loop: CASSGGVRENTEAFF. CDR3 nucleotide sequence: TGTGCCAGCAGCGGTGGAGTCCGGGAGAACACTGAAGCTTTCTTT.

The V call is TRBV29-1, the J call TRBJ1-1; D remains unclear. The CDR3 is made up of 10 amino acids. The V gene lost 6 bases and the J gene lost 3 bases, with 5 bases spanning the gap. Germline V CDR1 and CDR2: SQVTM, ANQGSEA. The CDR3 bases are TGCAGCGTGGCTGACACTGAAGCTTTCTTT. Protein sequence: CSVADTEAFF.

The chain combines TRBV5-5 with TRBJ1-4; 10 bases are shared with TRBD1. The CDR3 contains 15 residues. Germline trimming cut 6 bases from V and 5 bases from J; bases unmatched to any gene: 7. The germline CDR1 and CDR2 sequences are SGHKS and YYEKEE (reference sequence). This CDR3 reads CASIHPGQGNEKLFF. The CDR3 DNA is TGTGCCAGCATTCATCCGGGACAGGGGAATGAAAAACTGTTTTTT.

The chain recombines TRBV5-4 with TRBJ2-5; 8 positions match TRBD2. Germline trimming cut 4 bases from V and 5 bases from J; bases unmatched to any gene: 10. From germline, CDR1 is SGHNT and CDR2 YYREEE (reference sequence). This CDR3 has 15 amino acids. This chain's CDR3 is CASSPAAGVQETQYF. CDR3 DNA: TGTGCCAGCAGCCCCGCAGCGGGAGTGCAGGAGACCCAGTACTTC.

This clone was seen more than once but under ten times. In nucleotides, the CDR3 is TGTGCCAGCAGTCCGGGGGGTTCTAGGCATGAGCAGTTCTTC. Translated: CASSPGGSRHEQFF. The chain links TRBV28 to TRBJ2-1, with 7 bases aligning to TRBD2. The CDR3 sequence is 14 residues long. V was pared by 5 bases and J by 8 bases, with 9 bases of the junction left unmatched. The germline V gene has CDR1 MDHEN and CDR2 SYDVKM.

A few counts support this clone. This rearrangement joins TRBV6-6 to TRBJ1-1; TRBD1 aligns across 9 bases. With 4 bases clipped from V and 3 bases from J, the junction kept 3 bases outside the gene matches. The CDR3 spans 14 residues. Germline values: CDR1 MNHNY, CDR2 SVGAGI (reference sequence). The CDR3 loop reads CASSWTGVDTEAFF. CDR3 nucleotides: TGTGCCAGCAGTTGGACAGGGGTGGACACTGAAGCTTTCTTT.

The rearrangement uses TRBV28 and TRBJ1-1, with no clear D. The V end lost 6 bases, the J end lost 6 bases, and 17 bases lay between the germline ends. The germline V gene has CDR1 MDHEN and CDR2 SYDVKM. CDR3 length: 14 amino acids. The chain's CDR3 is CASRNQDPTPEAFF. The CDR3 coding sequence is TGTGCCAGCAGGAACCAAGATCCTACCCCTGAAGCTTTCTTT.